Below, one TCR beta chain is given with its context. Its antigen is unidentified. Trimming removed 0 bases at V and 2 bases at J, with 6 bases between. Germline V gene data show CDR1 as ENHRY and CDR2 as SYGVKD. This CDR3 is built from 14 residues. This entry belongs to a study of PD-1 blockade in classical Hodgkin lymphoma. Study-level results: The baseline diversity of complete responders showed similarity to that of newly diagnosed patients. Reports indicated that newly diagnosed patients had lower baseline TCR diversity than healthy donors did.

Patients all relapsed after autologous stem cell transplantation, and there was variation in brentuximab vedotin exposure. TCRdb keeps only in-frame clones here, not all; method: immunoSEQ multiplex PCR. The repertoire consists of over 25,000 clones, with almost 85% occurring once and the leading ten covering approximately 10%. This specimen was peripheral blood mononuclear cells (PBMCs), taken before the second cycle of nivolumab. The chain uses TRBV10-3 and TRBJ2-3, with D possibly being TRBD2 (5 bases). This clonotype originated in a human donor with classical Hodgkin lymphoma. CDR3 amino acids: CAISESRDTDTQYF. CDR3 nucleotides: TGTGCCATCAGTGAGTCGAGGGACACAGATACGCAGTATTTT.